This section outlines one T cell receptor beta chain sequence together with its context. What it binds is unknown. The data were produced by immunoSEQ multiplex PCR, yet TCRdb's version contains in-frame clones alone and is incomplete. This sample has roughly 160,000 clones, with 88% found just once. The sample belongs to a study of T cell responses to AZD1222 COVID-19 vaccine. The overall study: The analysis combined second doses at about 4 or about 12 weeks.

Study-level results: Breadth and depth of Spike-specific TCRs rose after two AZD1222 doses. Possibly, clonal diversity was underestimated; donors were largely white British and included more females.

The germline gives CDR1 LNHDA, CDR2 SQIVND (reference sequence). After removal of 3 bases from V and 4 bases from J, the junction contained 6 bases not matched to a gene. This CDR3 region has 16 residues. The V and J genes are TRBV19 and TRBJ2-3; 11 nucleotides line up with TRBD2. The material was peripheral blood, obtained on day 0 of AZD1222 vaccination. The sequence was obtained from an adult in good health. CDR3 in amino acids: CASSIISGRAADTQYF. DNA for the CDR3: TGTGCCAGTAGTATTATTAGCGGGAGGGCTGCAGATACGCAGTATTTT.